This is a list of T cell receptor beta chains from one sample in a study of OX40 agonist ivuxolimab in advanced cancers. Here immunoSEQ multiplex PCR was the method, and the copy in TCRdb shows in-frame clones only, minus some. Among about 17,000 clones listed, roughly 87% were seen once. This sample comprised CD4+ or CD8+ T cells sorted from blood, obtained in a trial of the OX40 agonist ivuxolimab. These receptors came from an adult with an advanced solid tumor such as melanoma, head and neck, liver or kidney cancer. The CDR3 runs from the conserved cysteine through the conserved F or W. The D gene is left open where the match is weak. A row's size may be missing; if present it is once, few, many or a size class.

d_gene: -; j_gene: TRBJ1-2; abundance: -; v_gene: TRBV19; CDR3aa: CASSIDLQGINYGYTF; CDR3nt: TGTGCCAGTAGTATAGACCTACAGGGAATCAACTATGGCTACACCTTC
d_gene: -; j_gene: TRBJ2-2; abundance: -; v_gene: TRBV11-2; CDR3aa: CASSPGNTGELFF; CDR3nt: TGTGCCAGCAGCCCGGGGAACACCGGGGAGCTGTTTTTT
d_gene: TRBD1; j_gene: TRBJ2-7; abundance: -; v_gene: TRBV27; CDR3aa: CASSSSLTGEYYEQYF; CDR3nt: TGTGCCAGCAGTTCCTCCTTGACAGGGGAGTACTACGAGCAGTACTTC
d_gene: TRBD2; j_gene: TRBJ2-3; abundance: -; v_gene: TRBV6-5; CDR3aa: CASSYASGGSDTQYF; CDR3nt: TGTGCCAGCAGTTACGCTAGCGGGGGGTCGGATACGCAGTATTTT
d_gene: TRBD1; j_gene: TRBJ2-6; abundance: -; v_gene: TRBV2; CDR3aa: CATRVRGQVLSGANVLTF; CDR3nt: TGTGCCACCAGAGTACGAGGACAGGTCTTAAGTGGGGCCAACGTCCTGACTTTC
d_gene: -; j_gene: TRBJ1-6; abundance: -; v_gene: TRBV5-1; CDR3aa: CASSWGTGGNNSPLHF; CDR3nt: TGCGCCAGCAGCTGGGGAACAGGTGGCAATAATTCACCCCTCCACTTT
d_gene: -; j_gene: TRBJ1-1; abundance: -; v_gene: TRBV29-1; CDR3aa: CSVGLSAEAFF; CDR3nt: TGCAGCGTTGGGTTATCAGCTGAAGCTTTCTTT
d_gene: TRBD1; j_gene: TRBJ2-7; abundance: -; v_gene: TRBV28; CDR3aa: CASSLGQGYEQYF; CDR3nt: TGTGCCAGCAGTTTGGGACAGGGCTACGAGCAGTACTTC
d_gene: -; j_gene: TRBJ2-2; abundance: few; v_gene: TRBV18; CDR3aa: CASSGGPNTGELFF; CDR3nt: TGTGCCAGCTCGGGGGGTCCGAACACCGGGGAGCTGTTTTTT
d_gene: TRBD1; j_gene: TRBJ2-7; abundance: -; v_gene: TRBV29-1; CDR3aa: CSVQSRDRGAYEQYF; CDR3nt: TGCAGCGTTCAAAGCCGGGACAGGGGCGCCTACGAGCAGTACTTC
d_gene: -; j_gene: TRBJ1-5; abundance: -; v_gene: TRBV6-6; CDR3aa: CASRTTEVVDQPQHF; CDR3nt: TGTGCCAGCAGAACCACAGAAGTGGTTGATCAGCCCCAGCATTTT
d_gene: -; j_gene: TRBJ2-2; abundance: few; v_gene: TRBV2; CDR3aa: CASSEGFSRITGELFF; CDR3nt: TGTGCCAGCAGTGAGGGATTCAGTAGGATCACCGGGGAGCTGTTTTTT
d_gene: TRBD1; j_gene: TRBJ2-2; abundance: -; v_gene: TRBV10-2; CDR3aa: CASGQGPNTGELFF; CDR3nt: TGCGCCAGCGGACAGGGGCCGAACACCGGGGAGCTGTTTTTT
d_gene: TRBD1; j_gene: TRBJ2-7; abundance: -; v_gene: TRBV6-6; CDR3aa: CASSYGTGVSYEQYF; CDR3nt: TGTGCCAGCAGTTACGGGACAGGGGTATCCTACGAGCAGTACTTC
d_gene: -; j_gene: TRBJ1-1; abundance: -; v_gene: TRBV21-1; CDR3aa: CASSKASPSVSFPWTEAFF; CDR3nt: TGTGCCAGCAGCAAAGCTTCCCCATCCGTTAGTTTCCCGTGGACTGAAGCTTTCTTT
d_gene: -; j_gene: TRBJ2-7; abundance: few; v_gene: TRBV19; CDR3aa: CASSTGGGLYYEQYF; CDR3nt: TGTGCCAGTAGTACCGGAGGGGGGCTTTACTACGAGCAGTACTTC
d_gene: -; j_gene: TRBJ1-2; abundance: -; v_gene: TRBV25-1; CDR3aa: CASSSFSLGEPNYGYTF; CDR3nt: TGTGCCAGCAGTTCTTTTAGTCTTGGGGAACCTAACTATGGCTACACCTTC
d_gene: -; j_gene: TRBJ2-5; abundance: -; v_gene: TRBV27; CDR3aa: CASSLGSPQGPGTQYF; CDR3nt: TGTGCCAGCAGTTTAGGATCGCCCCAGGGCCCGGGGACCCAGTACTTC
d_gene: -; j_gene: TRBJ1-1; abundance: -; v_gene: TRBV6-5; CDR3aa: CASSFDREAFF; CDR3nt: TGTGCCAGCAGCTTCGACAGAGAAGCTTTCTTT
d_gene: -; j_gene: TRBJ1-6; abundance: -; v_gene: TRBV5-3; CDR3aa: CARSLVTEPYRADSPLHF; CDR3nt: TGTGCCAGAAGCTTGGTGACCGAGCCCTACAGGGCTGATTCACCCCTCCACTTT
d_gene: -; j_gene: TRBJ2-2; abundance: -; v_gene: TRBV4-1; CDR3aa: CASSQEAQARTGELFF; CDR3nt: TGCGCCAGCAGCCAAGAGGCGCAGGCGAGGACCGGGGAGCTGTTTTTT
d_gene: TRBD1; j_gene: TRBJ2-7; abundance: -; v_gene: TRBV2; CDR3aa: CASSEVSGGIYEQYF; CDR3nt: TGTGCCAGCAGTGAGGTTTCAGGGGGTATCTACGAGCAGTACTTC
d_gene: -; j_gene: TRBJ2-7; abundance: -; v_gene: TRBV9; CDR3aa: CASSATDGSSYEQYF; CDR3nt: TGTGCCAGCAGCGCAACCGACGGGTCCTCCTACGAGCAGTACTTC
d_gene: TRBD2; j_gene: TRBJ2-2; abundance: -; v_gene: TRBV13; CDR3aa: CASSFARGGLTGELFF; CDR3nt: TGTGCCAGCAGCTTCGCCCGGGGGGGCCTGACCGGGGAGCTGTTTTTT
d_gene: TRBD1; j_gene: TRBJ2-7; abundance: -; v_gene: TRBV29-1; CDR3aa: CSVERQGVAEQYF; CDR3nt: TGCAGCGTTGAAAGACAGGGAGTGGCTGAGCAGTACTTC
d_gene: -; j_gene: TRBJ1-1; abundance: -; v_gene: TRBV6-6; CDR3aa: CASSYPTGTEAFF; CDR3nt: TGTGCCAGCAGTTACCCAACTGGCACTGAAGCTTTCTTT
d_gene: -; j_gene: TRBJ2-1; abundance: -; v_gene: TRBV6-5; CDR3aa: CASSSSSQQFF; CDR3nt: TGTGCCAGCAGTTCTTCTAGTCAGCAGTTCTTC
d_gene: -; j_gene: TRBJ1-5; abundance: -; v_gene: TRBV28; CDR3aa: CASSSFQPQHF; CDR3nt: TGTGCCAGCAGTTCCTTTCAGCCCCAGCATTTT
d_gene: TRBD1; j_gene: TRBJ2-7; abundance: -; v_gene: TRBV18; CDR3aa: CASSPPTAGGPDANEQYF; CDR3nt: TGTGCCAGCTCACCACCAACGGCAGGGGGACCCGACGCAAACGAGCAGTACTTC
d_gene: -; j_gene: TRBJ2-7; abundance: -; v_gene: TRBV29-1; CDR3aa: CSVGREVSEQYF; CDR3nt: TGCAGCGTTGGCAGGGAGGTGAGTGAGCAGTACTTC
d_gene: -; j_gene: TRBJ1-2; abundance: -; v_gene: TRBV25-1; CDR3aa: CASIGAGRLYGYTF; CDR3nt: TGTGCCAGCATCGGGGCAGGGAGGTTATACGGCTACACCTTC
d_gene: -; j_gene: TRBJ1-1; abundance: -; v_gene: TRBV9; CDR3aa: CASSVVSGNTEAFF; CDR3nt: TGTGCCAGCAGCGTAGTATCAGGGAACACTGAAGCTTTCTTT
d_gene: -; j_gene: TRBJ1-4; abundance: -; v_gene: TRBV27; CDR3aa: CASSFEVPSGGLRGKLFF; CDR3nt: TGTGCCAGCAGTTTTGAGGTCCCCAGCGGGGGGCTGAGAGGGAAACTGTTTTTT
d_gene: -; j_gene: TRBJ1-1; abundance: once; v_gene: TRBV7-7; CDR3aa: CASSQEQGAKAEAFF; CDR3nt: TGCGCCAGCAGCCAAGAGCAAGGGGCGAAGGCTGAAGCTTTCTTT
d_gene: TRBD1; j_gene: TRBJ2-4; abundance: once; v_gene: TRBV6-1; CDR3aa: CASATWDRDKNIQYF; CDR3nt: TGTGCCAGCGCTACGTGGGACAGGGATAAAAACATTCAGTACTTC
d_gene: TRBD1; j_gene: TRBJ2-3; abundance: -; v_gene: TRBV30; CDR3aa: CAWSVWDRVFGDTQYF; CDR3nt: TGTGCCTGGAGTGTATGGGACAGGGTATTCGGGGATACGCAGTATTTT
d_gene: -; j_gene: TRBJ2-3; abundance: -; v_gene: TRBV2; CDR3aa: CASSEAFTDTQYF; CDR3nt: TGTGCCAGCAGTGAAGCCTTCACAGATACGCAGTATTTT
d_gene: -; j_gene: TRBJ2-3; abundance: -; v_gene: TRBV11-2; CDR3aa: CASSLLGGTDTQYF; CDR3nt: TGTGCCAGCAGCCTTCTGGGGGGCACAGATACGCAGTATTTT
d_gene: -; j_gene: TRBJ2-7; abundance: -; v_gene: TRBV2; CDR3aa: CASSVPGSEQYF; CDR3nt: TGTGCCAGCAGTGTGCCAGGGTCCGAGCAGTACTTC
d_gene: -; j_gene: TRBJ1-6; abundance: -; v_gene: TRBV9; CDR3aa: CASSADWGTSGIGSSYNSPLHF; CDR3nt: TGTGCCAGCAGCGCAGATTGGGGGACTTCGGGAATTGGGAGCTCCTATAATTCACCCCTCCACTTT
d_gene: TRBD1; j_gene: TRBJ2-7; abundance: -; v_gene: TRBV27; CDR3aa: CASRIFTGATYEQYF; CDR3nt: TGTGCCAGCAGGATATTCACAGGGGCCACCTACGAGCAGTACTTC
d_gene: TRBD1; j_gene: TRBJ1-5; abundance: -; v_gene: TRBV19; CDR3aa: CATGQLNQPQHF; CDR3nt: TGTGCCACGGGACAGCTCAATCAGCCCCAGCATTTT
d_gene: TRBD2; j_gene: TRBJ2-3; abundance: -; v_gene: TRBV7-9; CDR3aa: CASSLLAGGVFDTQYF; CDR3nt: TGTGCCAGCAGTCTACTAGCGGGGGGTGTGTTTGATACGCAGTATTTT
d_gene: -; j_gene: TRBJ2-7; abundance: -; v_gene: TRBV6-5; CDR3aa: CASVGFGGYEQYF; CDR3nt: TGTGCCAGCGTAGGGTTCGGTGGCTACGAGCAGTACTTC